These T cell receptor beta chains were read from a single sample in a study of blood T cell repertoires in COVID-19. Some clones are missing from TCRdb's copy, which holds only in-frame ones; the method was immunoSEQ multiplex PCR. This repertoire shows fewer than 250,000 clones, about 83% found once; its top ten account for roughly 5%. The sequenced sample was peripheral blood. The receptors stem from a human donor in a cohort sampled during active COVID-19. Each CDR3 is given with its conserved first and last residue. A D gene is named only where the DNA matches it firmly. The listing skips clone size in some rows; elsewhere it reads once, few, many or a size class.

>TRBV18|NA|NA|TRBJ2-7
TGTGCCAGCTTTAAGACTGAGAACTACGAGCAGTACTTC
CASFKTENYEQYF
>TRBV5-1|NA|TRBD2|TRBJ2-7
TGCGCCAGCAGCTTGGAGCTAGCGGGAGTTGACGAGCAGTACTTC
CASSLELAGVDEQYF
>TRBV18|NA|TRBD1|TRBJ2-7
TGTGCCAGCTCACCCGGGACAGGGTTGACTATCGAGCAGTACTTC
CASSPGTGLTIEQYF
>TRBV5-6|once|NA|TRBJ1-3
TGTGCCAGCAGCTTGGGCCCCTTACAAGACTCTGGAAACACCATATATTTT
CASSLGPLQDSGNTIYF
>TRBV7-9|NA|TRBD2|TRBJ2-7
TGTGCCAGCAGCTCTAGCGGGGGGGTTTCCTACGAGCAGTACTTC
CASSSSGGVSYEQYF
>TRBV6-2/TRBV6-3|NA|NA|TRBJ1-1
TGTGCCAGCAGTTTACAGGGCAGGACTGAAGCTTTCTTT
CASSLQGRTEAFF
>TRBV27|once|NA|TRBJ1-2
TGTGCCAGCAGTCGCGACTTGAGTGACTATGGCTACACCTTC
CASSRDLSDYGYTF
>TRBV5-1|NA|NA|TRBJ2-1
TGCGCCAGCAGCTTGGGTCAGACCTACAATGAGCAGTTCTTC
CASSLGQTYNEQFF
>TRBV24-1|NA|TRBD1|TRBJ2-3
TGTGCCACCAGTGATTTGGGGACAGGATTCGCAGATACGCAGTATTTT
CATSDLGTGFADTQYF
>TRBV12-3/TRBV12-4|NA|NA|TRBJ1-1
TGTGCCAGCAGTTTTCGTACTGAAGCTTTCTTT
CASSFRTEAFF
>TRBV19|once|TRBD1|TRBJ2-7
TGTGCCAGTAGTCGACAGGGTGTGTCGCACGAGCAGTACTTC
CASSRQGVSHEQYF
>TRBV5-1|NA|TRBD1|TRBJ2-2
TGCGCCAGCAGCTGGGGACAGGGGAGAGGGACCGGGGAGCTGTTTTTT
CASSWGQGRGTGELFF
>TRBV5-6|NA|TRBD1|TRBJ1-6
TGTGCCAGCAGCTCCTATAGACAGGGGATAGGTTCACCCCTCCACTTT
CASSSYRQGIGSPLHF
>TRBV18|once|TRBD1|TRBJ2-1
TGTGCCAGCTCACCCGACAGGGGGGCGTACAATGAGCAGTTCTTC
CASSPDRGAYNEQFF
>TRBV4-1|NA|TRBD2|TRBJ2-3
TGCGCCAGCAGCCTCGGACTAGCGGGAGGCATAGATACGCAGTATTTT
CASSLGLAGGIDTQYF
>TRBV11-2|NA|TRBD1|TRBJ1-1
TGTGCCAGCAGCCCTACAGGGGGCAACACTGAAGCTTTCTTT
CASSPTGGNTEAFF
>TRBV19|NA|NA|TRBJ1-1
TGTGCCAGTACCCTGACAGGAGAGAACACTGAAGCTTTCTTT
CASTLTGENTEAFF
>TRBV7-9|medium-sized|NA|TRBJ1-3
TGTGCCAGCAGCTTAACCCGGGACACCATATATTTT
CASSLTRDTIYF
>TRBV7-2|NA|TRBD1|TRBJ2-3
TGTGCCAGCAGCTTAATTCAGGGGGCCTCAGATACGCAGTATTTT
CASSLIQGASDTQYF
>TRBV24-1|many|NA|TRBJ1-2
TGTGCCACCAGTGATTCGACGACACCAAGTGGCTACACCTTC
CATSDSTTPSGYTF
>TRBV5-5|NA|TRBD1|TRBJ1-5
TGTGCCAGCAGCTTTTTTCGACAGGGATGGCAGCCCCAGCATTTT
CASSFFRQGWQPQHF
>TRBV21-1|NA|NA|TRBJ1-5
TGTGCCAGCAGCAGGGAGACGAGCGATAGCAATCAGCCCCAGCATTTT
CASSRETSDSNQPQHF
>TRBV12-5|NA|TRBD1|TRBJ2-7
TGTGCTAGTGGTTTGGTACAGTGGGACAGGGTATACGAGCAGTACTTC
CASGLVQWDRVYEQYF
>TRBV7-9|NA|TRBD2|TRBJ2-1
TGTGCCAGCAGCTATGCCGGGACTAGCGGGAGACGATCCTACAATGAGCAGTTCTTC
CASSYAGTSGRRSYNEQFF
>TRBV7-9|NA|TRBD2|TRBJ2-1
TGTGCCAGCAGCTTAGGATTGAGCGGGGGATCCTACAATGAGCAGTTCTTC
CASSLGLSGGSYNEQFF
>TRBV6-5|NA|TRBD1|TRBJ1-1
TGTGCCAGCAAAAAGGGGACAGGGGGCACTGAAGCTTTCTTT
CASKKGTGGTEAFF
>TRBV19|NA|TRBD1|TRBJ2-3
TGTGCCAGTAGTATCTCTACCGGGACAGGACTAACCACAGATACGCAGTATTTT
CASSISTGTGLTTDTQYF
>TRBV18|once|NA|TRBJ2-3
TGTGCCAGCTCACCCCTTAGCACAGATACGCAGTATTTT
CASSPLSTDTQYF
>TRBV7-6|NA|NA|TRBJ2-7
TGTGCCAGCAGCTTAGGGGAACTACTCAGCGGCTACGAGCAGTACTTC
CASSLGELLSGYEQYF
>TRBV5-8|NA|NA|TRBJ1-3
TGTGCCAGCAGCTTGAGAGGCTCTGGAAACACCATATATTTT
CASSLRGSGNTIYF
>TRBV27|NA|NA|TRBJ2-3
TGTGCCACCGAGGACTCGGGGGGCGCAGATACGCAGTATTTT
CATEDSGGADTQYF
>TRBV5-4|NA|NA|TRBJ2-5
TGTGCCAGCAGCTCTTGGGAGAGGGAGACCCAGTACTTC
CASSSWERETQYF
>TRBV2|NA|NA|TRBJ1-5
TGTGCCAGCAGGCGAGGCAGGGCTGGGGATAGCAATCAGCCCCAGCATTTT
CASRRGRAGDSNQPQHF
>TRBV5-6|NA|TRBD1|TRBJ1-2
TGTGCCAGCAGCTTGGCAGGGGGTGGCGGCTACACCTTC
CASSLAGGGGYTF
>TRBV5-5|few|NA|TRBJ2-2
TGTGCCAGCAGCTTTCGAGTAGGGGCGAACACCGGGGAGCTGTTTTTT
CASSFRVGANTGELFF
>TRBV5-6|NA|TRBD1|TRBJ2-4
TGTGCCAGCAGCTTGGGACAGGGGGGAAACATTCAGTACTTC
CASSLGQGGNIQYF
>TRBV29-1|NA|TRBD1|TRBJ2-3
TGCAGCGTTGAGACAGGGAGCACAGATACGCAGTATTTT
CSVETGSTDTQYF
>TRBV5-1|few|TRBD2|TRBJ2-7
TGCGCCAGCAGCTGGGGACTAGCGGGAGGCCACGAGCAGTACTTC
CASSWGLAGGHEQYF
>TRBV9|NA|TRBD1|TRBJ1-1
TGTGCCAGCAGCCATAAAACAGGGGGTAGGAACACTGAAGCTTTCTTT
CASSHKTGGRNTEAFF
>TRBV19|NA|NA|TRBJ1-3
TGTGCCAGTAGTATAACCAGGGATGGAGGAAACACCATATATTTT
CASSITRDGGNTIYF
>TRBV12-3/TRBV12-4|NA|NA|TRBJ1-1
TGTGCCAGCAGTATTAGGCAGGGTACTGAAGCTTTCTTT
CASSIRQGTEAFF
>TRBV6-5|NA|NA|TRBJ2-5
TGTGCCAGCAGCCGACTAGGCGGAGAGACCCAGTACTTC
CASSRLGGETQYF
>TRBV7-9|few|NA|TRBJ1-6
TGTGCCAGCAGCCCAGACAGGAATTCACCCCTCCACTTT
CASSPDRNSPLHF
>TRBV4-1|NA|TRBD2|TRBJ2-3
TGCGCCAGCAGCCAAGATCGTGGCGGGGGTTCCAACACAGATACGCAGTATTTT
CASSQDRGGGSNTDTQYF
>TRBV24-1|NA|NA|TRBJ1-2
TGTGCCACCAGTGATCGGTCGGGGGGCTACACCTTC
CATSDRSGGYTF
>TRBV7-2|NA|NA|TRBJ1-3
TGTGCCAGCAGCTTTGGACAGTCATCCTCTGGAAACACCATATATTTT
CASSFGQSSSGNTIYF
>TRBV12-3/TRBV12-4|NA|NA|TRBJ2-3
TGTGCCAGCAGTCGTACAGATACGCAGTATTTT
CASSRTDTQYF
>TRBV7-8|NA|TRBD1|TRBJ2-7
TGTGCCAGCAGCCTGGACAGGGTGGGCTACGAGCAGTACTTC
CASSLDRVGYEQYF
>TRBV7-2|NA|TRBD1|TRBJ1-2
TGTGCCAGCAGCTTAGGGACAGGGAGTAACTATGGCTACACCTTC
CASSLGTGSNYGYTF
>TRBV19|NA|NA|TRBJ2-7
TGTGCCAGTAGTATAGATCACAGGGATCCCTACGAGCAGTACTTC
CASSIDHRDPYEQYF
>TRBV19|few|TRBD2|TRBJ2-7
TGTGCCAGTAGTATCAGCCTAGCGGCGGGGTACGAGCAGTACTTC
CASSISLAAGYEQYF
>TRBV5-5|NA|NA|TRBJ1-5
TGTGCCAGCAGCGGGGCACCAAGCAATCAGCCCCAGCATTTT
CASSGAPSNQPQHF
>TRBV10-2|NA|TRBD1|TRBJ1-6
TGCGCCAGCCTCTCCCGGGACAGGGATTCACCCCTCCACTTT
CASLSRDRDSPLHF
>TRBV19|NA|TRBD1|TRBJ1-1
TGTGCCAGTAGAAGAAACAGGGGGCCCCTGAACACTGAAGCTTTCTTT
CASRRNRGPLNTEAFF